A selection of T cell receptor beta chains follows, all from one sample in a study of shared clonotypes between healthy human individuals. Data came from immunoSEQ multiplex PCR; TCRdb stores just in-frame clones and leaves some out. The table has roughly 2,500,000 clones, approximately 94% seen once. The specimen sequenced was naive CD4+ T cells from PBMCs. The receptors stem from a man in his late teens or twenties in good health. Some clones in this sample may be carry-over from other donors' samples. The CDR3 runs from the conserved cysteine through the conserved F or W. The D gene is left open where the match is weak. Only part of the rows carry a size: once, few, many, or a class if the clone is expanded.

d_gene	len	v_gene	abundance	j_gene	CDR3nt	CDR3aa
-	11	TRBV7-9	-	TRBJ2-7	TGTGCCAGCAGCCTGAGGTGGGAGCAGTACTTC	CASSLRWEQYF
-	17	TRBV18	-	TRBJ2-4	TGTGCCAGCTCACCACCGAAATTCAGCGACCCCAAAAACATTCAGTACTTC	CASSPPKFSDPKNIQYF
-	14	TRBV18	-	TRBJ2-7	TGTGCCAGCTCACCGAGGGGGGCCCCCTACGAGCAGTACTTC	CASSPRGAPYEQYF
-	11	TRBV28	few	TRBJ1-2	TGTGCCAGCAGAACGGTAGATGGCTACACCTTC	CASRTVDGYTF
-	15	TRBV5-4	-	TRBJ2-6	TGTGCCAGCAGCTTGGCCGGGGCTGGGGCCAACGTCCTGACTTTC	CASSLAGAGANVLTF
-	14	TRBV10-3	-	TRBJ2-3	TGTGCCATCTCCCCCTCTGGAAGCACAGATACGCAGTATTTT	CAISPSGSTDTQYF
TRBD1	14	TRBV7-9	-	TRBJ2-7	TGTGCCAGCACCCCGGGACAGGGAGTCTACGAGCAGTACTTC	CASTPGQGVYEQYF
-	13	TRBV28	-	TRBJ1-2	TGTGCCAGCAGTTCTGGACAGCTCTATGGCTACACCTTC	CASSSGQLYGYTF
-	14	TRBV11-1	-	TRBJ2-1	TGTGCCAGCAGCTTAGTAACATCCTACAATGAGCAGTTCTTC	CASSLVTSYNEQFF
-	14	TRBV19	-	TRBJ2-2	TGTGCCAGTAGGACATATACGAACACCGGGGAGCTGTTTTTT	CASRTYTNTGELFF
-	15	TRBV7-8	-	TRBJ2-6	TGTGCCAGCAGCCGTCAGGGCTCTGGGGCCAACGTCCTGACTTTC	CASSRQGSGANVLTF
-	12	TRBV23-1	-	TRBJ1-5	TGCGCCAGCACCCCAAGCAATCAGCCCCAGCATTTT	CASTPSNQPQHF
-	15	TRBV27	-	TRBJ1-2	TGTGCCAGCAGTTTATCGAGGGGGGCGCGGTATGGCTACACCTTC	CASSLSRGARYGYTF
-	17	TRBV28	-	TRBJ1-5	TGTGCCAGCAGCACCCCTGGGGACATCTATAGCAATCAGCCCCAGCATTTT	CASSTPGDIYSNQPQHF
TRBD1	17	TRBV5-1	-	TRBJ2-1	TGCGCCAGCAGCTTTAACCCTACAGGGACAGGGCACAATGAGCAGTTCTTC	CASSFNPTGTGHNEQFF
TRBD2	15	TRBV30	few	TRBJ2-2	TGTGCCTGGAGTGTACTCAGCGGGAGGGTCGGGGAGCTGTTTTTT	CAWSVLSGRVGELFF
-	16	TRBV28	-	TRBJ2-1	TGTGCCAGCAGTTTAATAGGGACTGAAGATTACAATGAGCAGTTCTTC	CASSLIGTEDYNEQFF
-	13	TRBV5-1	-	TRBJ1-2	TGCGCCAGCAAGGAGGGCGGGACGTATGGCTACACCTTC	CASKEGGTYGYTF
-	12	TRBV28	-	TRBJ2-5	TGTGCCAGCAGTGGGGTCTGGGGGACCCAGTACTTC	CASSGVWGTQYF
-	13	TRBV19	few	TRBJ1-5	TGTGCCAGTAGTATTTCCGTCAATCAGCCCCAGCATTTT	CASSISVNQPQHF
TRBD2	15	TRBV5-4	-	TRBJ2-2	TGTGCCAGCAGCTTGATTAGCGGGAGTATCGGGGAGCTGTTTTTT	CASSLISGSIGELFF
TRBD1	19	TRBV7-9	-	TRBJ1-5	TGTGCCAGCAGCTTAGAGTTCGCGACAGGGGTCAATAGCAATCAGCCCCAGCATTTT	CASSLEFATGVNSNQPQHF
-	13	TRBV7-3	-	TRBJ1-1	TGTGCCAGCAGCTCCTCCCTAGCCACTGAAGCTTTCTTT	CASSSSLATEAFF
-	16	TRBV29-1	-	TRBJ2-6	TGCAGCGTCGGACAGACACCCTCCTCTGGGGCCAACGTCCTGACTTTC	CSVGQTPSSGANVLTF
-	15	TRBV2	-	TRBJ2-3	TGTGCCAGCAGTGAGGGGCTAAGCCCCACAGATACGCAGTATTTT	CASSEGLSPTDTQYF
-	13	TRBV4-1	-	TRBJ2-1	TGCGCCAGCAGCCAAAGGTCCGGGACTGAGCAGTTCTTC	CASSQRSGTEQFF
-	14	TRBV28	-	TRBJ1-2	TGTGCCAGCAGCTCCACCGGGACTGCCGGGAGCTACACCTTC	CASSSTGTAGSYTF
-	15	TRBV19	-	TRBJ2-1	TGTGCCAGTAGTAATTGGGGAGGGGGTTACAATGAGCAGTTCTTC	CASSNWGGGYNEQFF
-	14	TRBV19	-	TRBJ2-3	TGTGCCAGTAGTATGAAAGGGCGCACAGATACGCAGTATTTT	CASSMKGRTDTQYF
TRBD1	14	TRBV28	-	TRBJ2-1	TGTGCCAGCATTCCAGGGGGCCGGTACAATGAGCAGTTCTTC	CASIPGGRYNEQFF
TRBD1	15	TRBV6-1	-	TRBJ1-1	TGTGCCAGCAGTGAATGGACAGGGAGGTCTCCTGAAGCTTTCTTT	CASSEWTGRSPEAFF
-	15	TRBV9	-	TRBJ1-6	TGTGCCAGCAGCGTAACTTGGACAAGGGATTCACCCCTCCACTTT	CASSVTWTRDSPLHF
-	15	TRBV30	-	TRBJ1-2	TGTGCCTGGAGGTGGATGATGGGGGCGGGCTATGGCTACACCTTC	CAWRWMMGAGYGYTF
TRBD1	17	TRBV5-1	few	TRBJ2-6	TGCGCCAGCAGCCCGGGGACAGGGAGCTCTGGGGCCAACGTCCTGACTTTC	CASSPGTGSSGANVLTF
-	15	TRBV9	once	TRBJ2-7	TGTGCCAGCAGCGTAGAAGGGGTGCGGAGGGGGGAGCAGTACTTC	CASSVEGVRRGEQYF
-	16	TRBV28	-	TRBJ2-7	TGTGCCAGCAGTTCCCCCCATTGGGGGAGGTCCTACGAGCAGTACTTC	CASSSPHWGRSYEQYF
-	13	TRBV7-2	-	TRBJ2-3	TGTGCCAGCAACTTGCTTCTCACAGATACGCAGTATTTT	CASNLLLTDTQYF
-	16	TRBV7-2	-	TRBJ1-4	TGTGCCAGCAGCCCCGGGACGGGGAGAACTAATGAAAAACTGTTTTTT	CASSPGTGRTNEKLFF
TRBD1	15	TRBV19	once	TRBJ2-7	TGTGCCAGTAGTATCACCGGGACAGGTGGCTACGAGCAGTACTTC	CASSITGTGGYEQYF
-	13	TRBV4-1	-	TRBJ2-1	TGCGCCAGCAGCCAAGATCCGGGGAATGAGCAGTTCTTC	CASSQDPGNEQFF
TRBD2	15	TRBV7-3	-	TRBJ2-1	TGTGCCAGCAGCCCTAGCGGGGGGACCCCCAATGAGCAGTTCTTC	CASSPSGGTPNEQFF
TRBD2	13	TRBV11-3	-	TRBJ2-3	TGTGCCAGCAGCTTAGTGAGCGGGGGGACGCAGTATTTT	CASSLVSGGTQYF
-	15	TRBV15	-	TRBJ2-2	TGTGCCACCAGCAGACTGGTTGGGTACGCCGGGGAGCTGTTTTTT	CATSRLVGYAGELFF
-	18	TRBV5-5	-	TRBJ2-7	TGTGCCAGCAGCTTGGCCCTTAACCCGGGACAACAATCCTACGAGCAGTACTTC	CASSLALNPGQQSYEQYF
TRBD1	14	TRBV6-1	-	TRBJ1-4	TGTGCCAGCAACCGACAGGGGAGGAATGAAAAACTGTTTTTT	CASNRQGRNEKLFF
-	14	TRBV30	-	TRBJ1-5	TGTGCCTGGAGTGAGACGGCTAGCAATCAGCCCCAGCATTTT	CAWSETASNQPQHF
-	12	TRBV12-5	-	TRBJ2-3	TGTGCTAGTGCCTCTGAGACAGATACGCAGTATTTT	CASASETDTQYF
TRBD2	17	TRBV7-3	-	TRBJ2-4	TGTGCCAGCAGCCCTGGGGGACTAGCGGGAGGCCCTGGCATTCAGTACTTC	CASSPGGLAGGPGIQYF
-	16	TRBV27	-	TRBJ1-2	TGTGCCAGCAGTTACAGGACACTTCTATCTCCCTATGGCTACACCTTC	CASSYRTLLSPYGYTF
-	13	TRBV9	-	TRBJ2-3	TGTGCCAGCAACCCGGCTAGCACAGATACGCAGTATTTT	CASNPASTDTQYF
-	16	TRBV5-1	-	TRBJ2-1	TGCGCCAGCAGCTCCGGACCCAGCGGAGCCTACAATGAGCAGTTCTTC	CASSSGPSGAYNEQFF
TRBD2	16	TRBV5-1	-	TRBJ2-3	TGCGCCAGCAGCTCGCGACTAGCTAGTTTGGCAGATACGCAGTATTTT	CASSSRLASLADTQYF
-	12	TRBV29-1	few	TRBJ1-5	TGCAGCGCCGGACGGACCAATCAGCCCCAGCATTTT	CSAGRTNQPQHF
-	12	TRBV11-2	-	TRBJ1-5	TGTGCCAGCAGCTTAAAAAATCAGCCCCAGCATTTT	CASSLKNQPQHF
TRBD1	16	TRBV7-3	-	TRBJ2-5	TGTGCCAGCAGCTTATTTGGGGCAGGGGGCCGAGAGACCCAGTACTTC	CASSLFGAGGRETQYF
TRBD1	16	TRBV5-1	-	TRBJ2-7	TGCGCCAGCAGCTTGGGCGGGACAGGGCACCCCTACGAGCAGTACTTC	CASSLGGTGHPYEQYF
TRBD2	14	TRBV10-1	once	TRBJ2-1	TGCGCCAGCAGTTTTAGCGGGGACTACAATGAGCAGTTCTTC	CASSFSGDYNEQFF
-	15	TRBV6-1	once	TRBJ2-1	TGTGCCAGCAGTGAAGAGCTACAGTCCTACAATGAGCAGTTCTTC	CASSEELQSYNEQFF
-	13	TRBV29-1	-	TRBJ2-5	TGCAGCGTTGAAATTGTAGCCCAAGAGACCCAGTACTTC	CSVEIVAQETQYF
TRBD2	13	TRBV28	-	TRBJ2-7	TGTGCCAGCACTAGCGGGAGACTCTACGAGCAGTACTTC	CASTSGRLYEQYF